A selection of T cell receptor beta chains follows, all from one sample in a study of blood T cells in healthy people across ages. TCRdb re-derived calls from the 5' RACE reads in MiXCR, one entry per CDR3 protein. There are about a million distinct CDR3 sequences in the sample; 51% occur only once, and about 22% lies in the top ten. Specimen: blood. Receptors were obtained from an older woman in good health. Each CDR3 is given with its conserved first and last residue. A D gene is named only where the DNA matches it firmly. Clone size, where shown, is once, few, many, or a class for clones that have expanded.

size	V	D	J	DNA	CDR3
NA	TRBV5-1	NA	TRBJ1-2	TGCGCCAGCAGCTTCGGAGCGGGCAGCCCCCTTGGCTACACCTTC	CASSFGAGSPLGYTF
many	TRBV24-1	NA	TRBJ2-7	TGTGCCACCAGTGACACCTTGTCGTCAAGAGGGATAGCAGGGCAGTACTTC	CATSDTLSSRGIAGQYF
few	TRBV7-2	TRBD1	TRBJ2-5	TGTGCCAGCAGCCCTTTTGGACAGGGCGCGCAAGAGACCCAGTACTTC	CASSPFGQGAQETQYF
NA	TRBV20-1	NA	TRBJ1-5	TGCAGTATTCAGGACCATAGCAATCAGCCCCAGCATTTT	CSIQDHSNQPQHF
NA	TRBV19	TRBD1	TRBJ2-2	TGTGCCTCCCGGGACAGGGAGTTCACCGGGGAGCTGTTTTTT	CASRDREFTGELFF
few	TRBV7-9	TRBD1	TRBJ2-1	TGTGCCAGCAGCCCCCGTGACAGGGGGAACAATGAGCAGTTCTTC	CASSPRDRGNNEQFF
few	TRBV20-1	NA	TRBJ2-5	TGCAGTGCTAACCTCCCCCGGGAGATCAGGGAGACCCAGTACTTC	CSANLPREIRETQYF
NA	TRBV7-2	TRBD1	TRBJ1-2	TGTGCCAGCAGCTCCCGACAGGGGCGCTATGGCTACACCTTC	CASSSRQGRYGYTF
NA	TRBV4-3	NA	TRBJ1-2	TGCGCCAGCAGCCCCCAGGCTAACTATGGCTACACCTTC	CASSPQANYGYTF
NA	TRBV20-1	TRBD2	TRBJ2-1	TGCAGTGCGGGAGCGGGAGGGCTCAACAATGAGCAGTTCTTC	CSAGAGGLNNEQFF
few	TRBV12-3/TRBV12-4	NA	TRBJ1-6	TGTGCCAGCAGTTCTGCGGGGGACCGGTCACCCCTCCACTTT	CASSSAGDRSPLHF
NA	TRBV20-1	NA	TRBJ1-6	TGCAGTGCTAGATTTAGGAGCTCCTATAATTCACCCCTCCACTTT	CSARFRSSYNSPLHF
NA	TRBV6-5	TRBD1	TRBJ1-5	TGTGCCAGCAGTTCCAAACCGGGACAGGGGGGTCAGCCCCAGCATTTT	CASSSKPGQGGQPQHF
once	TRBV20-1	NA	TRBJ2-5	TGCAGTGCGGTGAAGGATGTGGAGACCCAGTACTTC	CSAVKDVETQYF
NA	TRBV5-1	NA	TRBJ1-2	TGCGCCAGCAGCTTCACAAGCTTTCGTGGGAGCAACTATGGCTACACCTTC	CASSFTSFRGSNYGYTF
NA	TRBV20-1	NA	TRBJ2-3	TGCAGTGCTAGAGCCCTAGCAGGAAGGGTAGATACGCAGTATTTT	CSARALAGRVDTQYF
NA	TRBV7-2	TRBD2	TRBJ2-7	TGTGCCAGCAGCTTAAAGACTAGCGATACCTACGAGCAGTACTTC	CASSLKTSDTYEQYF
few	TRBV2	NA	TRBJ2-7	TGTGCCAGCTCCAGAGGGGCGGCGAGCTCCTACGAGCAGTACTTC	CASSRGAASSYEQYF
few	TRBV30	NA	TRBJ2-7	TGTGCCTGGAGTCGGGGAATGGGGAGCTCCTACGAGCAGTACTTC	CAWSRGMGSSYEQYF
few	TRBV12-3/TRBV12-4	NA	TRBJ2-3	TGTGCCAGCAGTCGACGGGACTCCGATACGCAGTATTTT	CASSRRDSDTQYF
NA	TRBV7-9	NA	TRBJ1-2	TGTGCCAGCAGCTTACAGGCTGGCTACACCTTC	CASSLQAGYTF
few	TRBV14	TRBD2	TRBJ2-1	TGTGCCAGCAGCCAAGCTAGCTTAGCGGGATACAATGAGCAGTTCTTC	CASSQASLAGYNEQFF
NA	TRBV10-3	NA	TRBJ1-5	TGTGCCATCAGTGAGTCCTCAGGGGACCATCAGCCCCAGCATTTT	CAISESSGDHQPQHF
NA	TRBV6-6	NA	TRBJ2-6	TGTGCCAGCAGTTACTTATCTTGGGGAGCTGGGGCCAACGTCCTGACTTTC	CASSYLSWGAGANVLTF
few	TRBV12-3/TRBV12-4	NA	TRBJ2-1	TGTGCCAGCGTATTCTACAATGAGCAGTTCTTC	CASVFYNEQFF
NA	TRBV9	TRBD2	TRBJ2-1	TGTGCCAGCAGCTCCGGGACTAGCGCCTACAATGAGCAGTTCTTC	CASSSGTSAYNEQFF
NA	TRBV3-1	NA	TRBJ2-7	TGTGCCAGCAGCCAAGCTTTAATACTCTCCTACGAGCAGTACTTC	CASSQALILSYEQYF
NA	TRBV7-9	NA	TRBJ1-4	TGTGCCAGCAGCTTATTGAGAGACGCAACTAATGAAAAACTGTTTTTT	CASSLLRDATNEKLFF
NA	TRBV11-2	TRBD2	TRBJ2-3	TGTGCCAGCAGCTTAGCAGTGTCTAGCGGGAGAACTAGCACAGATACGCAGTATTTT	CASSLAVSSGRTSTDTQYF
NA	TRBV7-9	NA	TRBJ2-4	TGTGCCAGCAGCTTAGCTCTGGGTCAAAACATTCAGTACTTC	CASSLALGQNIQYF
NA	TRBV7-9	NA	TRBJ2-7	TGTGCCAGCAGCTTAGTCGGGGGTTTGGACGAGCAGTACTTC	CASSLVGGLDEQYF
NA	TRBV5-1	NA	TRBJ2-5	TGCGCCAGCAGCTCCGCGACTTACAGGAACCAAGAGACCCAGTACTTC	CASSSATYRNQETQYF
NA	TRBV5-1	TRBD1	TRBJ2-5	TGCGCCAGCACCCCGACAGGGGCGATCCAAGAGACCCAGTACTTC	CASTPTGAIQETQYF
NA	TRBV29-1	TRBD2	TRBJ2-1	TGCAGCGTTAAGGACATCTCCGGGACTAGCGGGGGCAATGAGCAGTTCTTC	CSVKDISGTSGGNEQFF
few	TRBV15	NA	TRBJ2-7	TGTGCCACCAGCAGAGATCTTACACTTAACTACGAGCAGTACTTC	CATSRDLTLNYEQYF
NA	TRBV20-1	NA	TRBJ2-7	TGCAGTGCTAGAGATGATATAGCGACCTACGAGCAGTACTTC	CSARDDIATYEQYF
NA	TRBV5-1	NA	TRBJ2-5	TGCGCCAGCAGCTTCGAGGGGAAGTACTTC	CASSFEGKYF
NA	TRBV6-2/TRBV6-3	NA	TRBJ2-1	TGTGCCAGCAGTTCCGGGACAGAGCAGTTCTTC	CASSSGTEQFF
few	TRBV28	TRBD2	TRBJ2-1	TGTGCCAGCAGTAAAACCGGGACTAGCGGGAGTCTTGAGCAGTTCTTC	CASSKTGTSGSLEQFF
few	TRBV4-1	TRBD2	TRBJ2-3	TGCGCCAGCAGCCCTAGGTCAGCGGGAAGCACAGATACGCAGTATTTT	CASSPRSAGSTDTQYF
NA	TRBV5-1	TRBD2	TRBJ2-1	TGCGCCAGCACCTTGGGACTAGCGGAGACCAATGAGCAGTTCTTC	CASTLGLAETNEQFF
NA	TRBV6-2/TRBV6-3	NA	TRBJ2-7	TGTGCCAGCACCCCGACGAGCTCCTACAATGAGCAGTACTTC	CASTPTSSYNEQYF
NA	TRBV27	NA	TRBJ1-5	TGTGCCAGCAGTTTGTTTGGTCATCTGGGCAGCAGCAATCAGCCCCAGCATTTT	CASSLFGHLGSSNQPQHF
few	TRBV18	TRBD1	TRBJ2-5	TGTGCCAGCTCAGGACAGGGGTCGGGAGAGACCCAGTACTTC	CASSGQGSGETQYF